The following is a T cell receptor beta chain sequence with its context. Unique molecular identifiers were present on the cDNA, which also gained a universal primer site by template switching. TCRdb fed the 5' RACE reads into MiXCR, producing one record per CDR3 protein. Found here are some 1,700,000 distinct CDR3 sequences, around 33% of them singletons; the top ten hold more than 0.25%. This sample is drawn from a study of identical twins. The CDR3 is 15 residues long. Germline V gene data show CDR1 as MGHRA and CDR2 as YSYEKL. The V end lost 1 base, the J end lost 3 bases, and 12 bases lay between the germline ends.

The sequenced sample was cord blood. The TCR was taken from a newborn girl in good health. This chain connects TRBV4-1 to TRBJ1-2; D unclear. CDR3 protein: CASSQGPGGDYGYTF. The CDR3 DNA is TGCGCCAGCAGCCAAGGACCGGGCGGTGACTATGGCTACACCTTC.